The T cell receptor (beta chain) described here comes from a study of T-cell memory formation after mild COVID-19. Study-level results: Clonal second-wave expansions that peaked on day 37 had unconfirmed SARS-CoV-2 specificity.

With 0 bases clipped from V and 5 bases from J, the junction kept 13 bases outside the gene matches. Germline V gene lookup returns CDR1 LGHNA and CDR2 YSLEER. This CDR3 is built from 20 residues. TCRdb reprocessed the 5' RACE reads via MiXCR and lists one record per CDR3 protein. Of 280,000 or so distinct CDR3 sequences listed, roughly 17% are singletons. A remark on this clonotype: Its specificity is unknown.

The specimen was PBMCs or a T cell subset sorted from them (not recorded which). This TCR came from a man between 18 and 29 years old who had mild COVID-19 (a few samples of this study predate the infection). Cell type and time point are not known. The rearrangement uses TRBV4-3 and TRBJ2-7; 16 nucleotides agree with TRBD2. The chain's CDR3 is CASSQDRLGTSGGVIHEQYF. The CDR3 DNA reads TGCGCCAGCAGCCAAGATCGATTGGGGACTAGCGGGGGGGTGATCCACGAGCAGTACTTC.